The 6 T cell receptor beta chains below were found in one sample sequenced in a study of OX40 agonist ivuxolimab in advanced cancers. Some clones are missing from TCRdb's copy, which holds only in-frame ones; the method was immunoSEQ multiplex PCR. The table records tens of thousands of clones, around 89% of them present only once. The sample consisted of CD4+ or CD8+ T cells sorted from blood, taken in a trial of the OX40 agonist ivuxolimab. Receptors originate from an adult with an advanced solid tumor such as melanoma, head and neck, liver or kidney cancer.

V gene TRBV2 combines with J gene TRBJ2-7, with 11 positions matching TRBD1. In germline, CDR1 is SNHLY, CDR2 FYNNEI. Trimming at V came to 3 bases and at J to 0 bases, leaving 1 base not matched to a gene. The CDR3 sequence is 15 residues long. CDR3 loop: CASSDGQGASYEQYF. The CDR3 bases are TGTGCCAGCAGTGACGGACAGGGGGCCTCCTACGAGCAGTACTTC.

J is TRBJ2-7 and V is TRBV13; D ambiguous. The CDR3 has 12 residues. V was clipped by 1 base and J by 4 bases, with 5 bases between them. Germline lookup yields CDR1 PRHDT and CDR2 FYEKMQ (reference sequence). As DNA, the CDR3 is TGTGCCAGCAGCTTAGACGGATACGAGCAGTACTTC. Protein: CASSLDGYEQYF.

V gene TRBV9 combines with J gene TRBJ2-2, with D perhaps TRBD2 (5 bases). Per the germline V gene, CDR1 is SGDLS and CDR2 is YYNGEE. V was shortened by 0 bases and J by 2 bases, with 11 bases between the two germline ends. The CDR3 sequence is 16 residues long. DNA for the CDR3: TGTGCCAGCAGCGTAGTGCCTAGCCTAAACACCGGGGAGCTGTTTTTT. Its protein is CASSVVPSLNTGELFF.

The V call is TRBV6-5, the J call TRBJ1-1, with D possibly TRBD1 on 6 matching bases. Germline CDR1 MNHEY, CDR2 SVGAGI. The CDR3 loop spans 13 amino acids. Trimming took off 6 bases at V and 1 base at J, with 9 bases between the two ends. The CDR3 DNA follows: TGTGCCAGCAGGGACAGACCGAACACTGAAGCTTTCTTT. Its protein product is CASRDRPNTEAFF.

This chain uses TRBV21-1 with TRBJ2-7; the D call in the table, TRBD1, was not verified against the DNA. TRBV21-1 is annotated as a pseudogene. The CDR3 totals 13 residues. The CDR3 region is CASSKGTHYEQYF. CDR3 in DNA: TGTGCCAGCAGCAAAGGGACACACTACGAGCAGTACTTC.

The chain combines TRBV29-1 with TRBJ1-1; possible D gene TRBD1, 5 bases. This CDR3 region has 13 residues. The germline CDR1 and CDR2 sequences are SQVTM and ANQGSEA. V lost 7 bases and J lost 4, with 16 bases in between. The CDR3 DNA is TGCAGCGCCCGAGGGCTCGGGGGCACTGAAGCTTTCTTT. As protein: CSARGLGGTEAFF.